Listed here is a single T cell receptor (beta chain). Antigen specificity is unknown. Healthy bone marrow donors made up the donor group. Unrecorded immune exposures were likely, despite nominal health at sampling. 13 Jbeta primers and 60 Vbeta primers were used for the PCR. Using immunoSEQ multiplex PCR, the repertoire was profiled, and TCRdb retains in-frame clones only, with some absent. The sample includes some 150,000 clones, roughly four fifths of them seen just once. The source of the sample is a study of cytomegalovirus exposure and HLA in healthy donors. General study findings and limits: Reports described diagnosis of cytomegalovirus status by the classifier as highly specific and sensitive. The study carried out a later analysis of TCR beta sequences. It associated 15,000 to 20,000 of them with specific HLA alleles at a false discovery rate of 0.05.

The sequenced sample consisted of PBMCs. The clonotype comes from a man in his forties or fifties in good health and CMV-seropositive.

The CDR3 nucleotides are TGTGCCAGCAGCTTAGTGTCGGCTAACTATGGCTACACCTTC. It codes for CASSLVSANYGYTF. This chain joins TRBV7-9 and TRBJ1-2; D unclear. This CDR3 spans 14 amino acids. The germline V gene encodes CDR1 SEHNR and CDR2 FQNEAQ (reference sequence). V was cut by 1 base and J by 0 bases, with 6 bases left in between.